The subject of this entry is one T cell receptor beta chain. Its antigen remains unknown. The sample belongs to a study of vaccination effects on CD4 cells after COVID-19. In the study overall: Early and late time points after vaccination were used to sample a few convalescent patients. IL-2 at roughly 9.7 IU/ml and peptides at 8 to 10 ug/ml were added to cultured PBMC, fewer than 2.5 million per well.

TCRdb keeps only in-frame clones here, not all; method: immunoSEQ multiplex PCR. The sample has some 46,000 clones; over 65% are singletons. The germline V gene has CDR1 SGHTA and CDR2 FQGNSA. V was pared by 5 bases and J by 7 bases, with 14 bases between. The CDR3 covers 13 residues. Scientists isolated CD4+ T cells after an approximately ten-day culture period ended. Confirmation by PCR established that the person had SARS-CoV-2 infection between March and December 2020. Either the mRNA-1273 or the BNT162b2 vaccine was given to participants as two doses. The chain employs TRBV7-2 and TRBJ1-2, with D perhaps TRBD1 (5 bases). This material consisted of CD4+ T cells from PBMCs cultured without peptide, taken after COVID-19 vaccination. The receptor was isolated from a human donor who had a prior SARS-CoV-2 infection. The CDR3 coding sequence is TGTGCCAGCAGCCTCGGGACGCCTCGTGGCTACACCTTC. This gives the protein CASSLGTPRGYTF.